This T cell receptor (beta chain) was captured in a study of response to subunit inactivated influenza vaccine. The study's findings and limits: With each seasonal influenza vaccination, the authors suggested, few new T cells are recruited.

Via MiXCR, TCRdb re-called the RT-PCR reads, giving one row per CDR3 protein. The table has 500,000 or so distinct CDR3 sequences, 16% seen once. This clonotype was seen at least ten times. Its specificity is not known. This receptor was taken from a man between 45 and 75 years old who received an inactivated influenza vaccine. Sequenced here: CD4+ T cells sorted from PBMCs, sampled less than 30 months after vaccination.

The CDR3 nucleotides are TGTGCCAGCAGCCGCGAAGGAGTTTCCAACACCGGGGAGCTGTTTTTT. This translates into CASSREGVSNTGELFF. The genes are TRBV4-2 and TRBJ2-2; D unclear. CDR1 is LGHNA, CDR2 YNFKEQ, per germline. Trimming removed 4 bases at V and 2 bases at J, with 14 bases between. The CDR3 is 16 residues long.